This record looks at one T cell receptor (beta chain) sequence and its context. This sample includes further DNA sequences coding for the same CDR3. This record comes from a study of blood T cell repertoires in COVID-19. Trimming stripped 2 bases from V and 1 base from J, with 6 bases between. Germline CDR1 and CDR2: KGHSH and LQKENI. The CDR3 is 13 residues long. Measured with immunoSEQ multiplex PCR; TCRdb has only the in-frame clones, and not every one. This sample has 250,000 or so clones; approximately 83% occur once, and the top ten carry 1.5% to 2%. V is TRBV18 and J is TRBJ2-7; D remains ambiguous. The clonotype originates from a woman aged 45-60 years who had recovered from COVID-19. Material for sequencing was PBMCs or T cells enriched from blood (not recorded which). CDR3 nucleotide sequence: TGTGCCAGCTCACCAGGCGGTTCCTACGAGCAGTACTTC. Amino acids: CASSPGGSYEQYF.